These T cell receptor beta chains were read from a single sample in a study of identical twins. Via MiXCR, TCRdb re-called the 5' RACE reads, giving one row per CDR3 protein. Of some 600,000 distinct CDR3 sequences listed, about 7% are singletons. The same specimen was also included in a second study, on yellow fever vaccine responses in identical twins.

The source material was PBMCs. These receptors were taken from a woman under 30 in good health. The CDR3 runs from the conserved cysteine through the conserved F or W. A D gene is named only where the DNA matches it firmly. Size tells how often a clone was seen (once, few, many) or the class of an expanded clone, and some rows leave it out.

abundance | j_gene | v_gene | d_gene | CDR3aa | CDR3nt
few | TRBJ2-1 | TRBV19 | . | CASSFKRGDEQFF | TGTGCCAGTAGTTTTAAGAGGGGGGATGAGCAGTTCTTC
many | TRBJ1-5 | TRBV29-1 | TRBD1 | CSVEDGTGNQPQHF | TGCAGCGTTGAAGATGGGACAGGCAATCAGCCCCAGCATTTT
many | TRBJ2-3 | TRBV20-1 | . | CSANRDRTDTQYF | TGCAGTGCTAACCGGGACCGCACAGATACGCAGTATTTT
many | TRBJ2-1 | TRBV5-1 | . | CASSLPFSYNEQFF | TGCGCCAGCAGCTTGCCTTTCTCCTACAATGAGCAGTTCTTC
. | TRBJ2-5 | TRBV29-1 | TRBD1 | CSNSGGQGAETQYF | TGCAGCAATTCGGGGGGACAGGGGGCAGAGACCCAGTACTTC
. | TRBJ2-3 | TRBV7-9 | TRBD2 | CASGTSESDTQYF | TGTGCCTCGGGGACTAGCGAGTCAGATACGCAGTATTTT
. | TRBJ2-1 | TRBV5-6 | TRBD1 | CASLITGVSSSYNEQFF | TGTGCCAGCCTGATTACAGGGGTCTCGAGCTCCTACAATGAGCAGTTCTTC
few | TRBJ2-3 | TRBV18 | . | CASSPLKGRMADTQYF | TGTGCCAGCTCACCACTTAAGGGGCGCATGGCAGATACGCAGTATTTT
few | TRBJ2-7 | TRBV12-3/TRBV12-4 | TRBD1 | CASSIRQGSSYEQYF | TGTGCCAGCAGTATCCGACAGGGGAGCTCCTACGAGCAGTACTTC
. | TRBJ2-5 | TRBV6-1 | . | CASSPTMDSLQETQYF | TGTGCCAGCAGCCCAACTATGGACAGCCTCCAAGAGACCCAGTACTTC
few | TRBJ2-7 | TRBV4-1 | TRBD2 | CASSLEPGLASYEQYF | TGCGCCAGCAGCCTGGAGCCGGGACTAGCATCCTACGAGCAGTACTTC
. | TRBJ2-5 | TRBV3-1 | TRBD2 | CASSQGPTSGGRETQYF | TGTGCCAGCAGCCAAGGCCCCACTAGCGGGGGGAGGGAGACCCAGTACTTC
. | TRBJ1-1 | TRBV2 | TRBD1 | CASGGTVVTEAFF | TGTGCCAGCGGAGGGACAGTCGTCACTGAAGCTTTCTTT
few | TRBJ2-3 | TRBV10-2 | . | CASRGTLITDTQYF | TGCGCCAGCAGGGGGACTCTGATCACAGATACGCAGTATTTT
many | TRBJ2-2 | TRBV9 | TRBD2 | CASSVSGTSPVTKNTGELFF | TGTGCCAGCAGCGTATCGGGGACTAGCCCTGTAACCAAGAACACCGGGGAGCTGTTTTTT
. | TRBJ1-5 | TRBV20-1 | TRBD1 | CSAREQGDRPQHF | TGCAGTGCTAGAGAGCAGGGGGATCGGCCCCAGCATTTT
many | TRBJ1-5 | TRBV6-1 | TRBD1 | CASRRTGASNQPQHF | TGTGCCAGCAGGCGAACAGGGGCTAGCAATCAGCCCCAGCATTTT
. | TRBJ2-5 | TRBV4-1 | TRBD2 | CASSQGDYPYQETQYF | TGCGCCAGCAGCCAGGGGGACTACCCGTACCAAGAGACCCAGTACTTC
many | TRBJ2-1 | TRBV5-1 | . | CASSLAPANEQFF | TGCGCCAGCAGCTTGGCCCCGGCCAATGAGCAGTTCTTC
. | TRBJ1-3 | TRBV12-3/TRBV12-4 | . | CASSPGATGNTIYF | TGTGCCAGCAGCCCTGGAGCGACTGGAAACACCATATATTTT
many | TRBJ1-1 | TRBV28 | . | CASSLSSGSTEAFF | TGTGCCAGCAGTTTATCAAGCGGCAGCACTGAAGCTTTCTTT
many | TRBJ2-5 | TRBV12-3/TRBV12-4 | . | CATGTARETQYF | TGTGCCACGGGCACCGCTCGGGAGACCCAGTACTTC
many | TRBJ2-1 | TRBV29-1 | TRBD2 | CSVEVEAGGPRGQFF | TGCAGCGTTGAAGTAGAAGCGGGAGGGCCAAGAGGGCAGTTCTTC
few | TRBJ2-5 | TRBV12-3/TRBV12-4 | TRBD2 | CASSSGRGAKETQYF | TGTGCCAGCAGTTCCGGGCGGGGGGCCAAAGAGACCCAGTACTTC
many | TRBJ2-1 | TRBV7-2 | . | CASSPRINEQFF | TGTGCCAGCAGCCCACGGATTAATGAGCAGTTCTTC
few | TRBJ2-5 | TRBV2 | . | CASRWSGWPFQETQYF | TGTGCCAGTCGATGGTCAGGGTGGCCCTTTCAAGAGACCCAGTACTTC
few | TRBJ2-1 | TRBV12-3/TRBV12-4 | TRBD2 | CASSLGSGGQNEQFF | TGTGCCAGCAGTTTGGGTAGCGGGGGACAGAATGAGCAGTTCTTC
few | TRBJ2-2 | TRBV5-1 | TRBD2 | CASSLELAGGSANTGELFF | TGCGCCAGCAGCTTGGAACTAGCGGGAGGGTCCGCGAACACCGGGGAGCTGTTTTTT
. | TRBJ2-3 | TRBV28 | . | CTSMGLGYDTQYF | TGTACCAGCATGGGACTCGGGTACGATACGCAGTATTTT
. | TRBJ2-5 | TRBV3-1 | . | CASSQITGQETQYF | TGTGCCAGCAGCCAGATAACTGGGCAAGAGACCCAGTACTTC
few | TRBJ1-5 | TRBV7-9 | . | CASSLSGTQPQHF | TGTGCCAGCAGCTTATCAGGGACTCAGCCCCAGCATTTT
many | TRBJ2-2 | TRBV4-1 | TRBD2 | CASSQGLAAGELFF | TGCGCCAGCAGCCAAGGGCTAGCGGCCGGGGAGCTGTTTTTT
few | TRBJ2-3 | TRBV5-1 | TRBD2 | CASSLRTSGGIDTQYF | TGCGCCAGCAGCCTTCGGACTAGCGGGGGGATAGATACGCAGTATTTT
few | TRBJ1-6 | TRBV10-3 | . | CAISVGDWTYNSPLHF | TGTGCCATCAGTGTGGGGGATTGGACCTATAATTCACCCCTCCACTTT
few | TRBJ2-5 | TRBV7-9 | . | CASSLPLGRAQETQYF | TGTGCCAGCAGCTTACCTTTAGGAAGGGCTCAAGAGACCCAGTACTTC
many | TRBJ2-2 | TRBV6-1 | . | CASTRQELNTGELFF | TGTGCCAGCACCCGACAGGAATTGAACACCGGGGAGCTGTTTTTT
. | TRBJ2-3 | TRBV10-2 | . | CASTSPSRRGSLDTQYF | TGCGCCAGCACTTCCCCCTCTAGGCGCGGTAGCTTGGATACGCAGTATTTT
. | TRBJ2-3 | TRBV5-1 | TRBD2 | CASSLESSGARDTQYF | TGCGCCAGCAGCTTGGAATCTAGCGGGGCGCGCGATACGCAGTATTTT
. | TRBJ2-5 | TRBV10-1 | TRBD2 | CASSPSKTSGIGKETQYF | TGCGCCAGCAGCCCTAGTAAGACTAGCGGGATAGGTAAAGAGACCCAGTACTTC
. | TRBJ2-1 | TRBV20-1 | TRBD2 | CSARVSGGPTYNEQFF | TGCAGTGCTAGAGTAAGCGGGGGGCCCACCTACAATGAGCAGTTCTTC
many | TRBJ2-7 | TRBV29-1 | . | CSVALRDGAYEQYF | TGCAGCGTTGCTCTCCGGGACGGAGCCTACGAGCAGTACTTC
. | TRBJ2-2 | TRBV29-1 | TRBD1 | CSVDPGTGDFGELFF | TGCAGCGTTGATCCTGGGACAGGGGATTTCGGGGAGCTGTTTTTT
few | TRBJ2-2 | TRBV10-3 | . | CAINRDATGELFF | TGTGCCATCAACCGGGACGCTACCGGGGAGCTGTTTTTT
few | TRBJ1-2 | TRBV12-3/TRBV12-4 | . | CASSLGGGLPYGYTF | TGTGCCAGCAGTTTAGGGGGGGGACTGCCCTATGGCTACACCTTC
few | TRBJ2-3 | TRBV12-3/TRBV12-4 | TRBD2 | CASRPGGRSREVDTQYF | TGTGCCAGCAGACCGGGGGGTCGCTCAAGGGAAGTAGATACGCAGTATTTT
few | TRBJ2-3 | TRBV5-1 | TRBD2 | CASRPGGGPPSPQYF | TGCGCCAGCAGACCGGGAGGGGGGCCTCCCAGTCCGCAGTATTTT
many | TRBJ2-1 | TRBV28 | . | CASSGRKRSEQFF | TGTGCCAGCAGTGGTCGGAAGCGCAGTGAGCAGTTCTTC
. | TRBJ1-1 | TRBV2 | . | CASSERLNTEAFF | TGTGCCAGCAGTGAAAGGCTGAACACTGAAGCTTTCTTT
. | TRBJ2-3 | TRBV6-5 | . | CASSYSFSNTDTQYF | TGTGCCAGCAGTTACTCGTTTAGCAACACAGATACGCAGTATTTT
many | TRBJ2-5 | TRBV20-1 | TRBD1 | CSASRDRGYQETQYF | TGCAGTGCTAGCCGGGACAGGGGATATCAAGAGACCCAGTACTTC